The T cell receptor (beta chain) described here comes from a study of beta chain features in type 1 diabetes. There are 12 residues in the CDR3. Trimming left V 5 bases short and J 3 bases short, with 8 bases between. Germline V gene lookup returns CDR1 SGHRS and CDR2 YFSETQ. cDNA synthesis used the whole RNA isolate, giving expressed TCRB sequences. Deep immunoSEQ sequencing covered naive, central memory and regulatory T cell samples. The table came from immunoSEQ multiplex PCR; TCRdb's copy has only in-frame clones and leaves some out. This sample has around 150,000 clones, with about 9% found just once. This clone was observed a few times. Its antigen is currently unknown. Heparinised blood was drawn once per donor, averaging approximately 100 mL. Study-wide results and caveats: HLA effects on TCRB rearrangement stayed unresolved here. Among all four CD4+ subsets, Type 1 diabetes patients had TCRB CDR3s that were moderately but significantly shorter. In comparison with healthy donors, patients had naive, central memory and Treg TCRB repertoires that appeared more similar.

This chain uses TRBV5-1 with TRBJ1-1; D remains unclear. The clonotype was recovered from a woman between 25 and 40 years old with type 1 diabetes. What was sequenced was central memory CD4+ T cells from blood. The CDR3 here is CASRGVDTEAFF. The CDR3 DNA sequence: TGCGCCAGCAGAGGAGTGGACACTGAAGCTTTCTTT.